This T cell receptor (beta chain) came from a study of blood T cells in healthy people across ages. Through a sample-barcoded 5' primer and a J-beta primer mix, a second PCR was run for 7 to 11 cycles. TCRdb ran MiXCR on the 5' RACE reads and lists one entry per CDR3 protein. Among 920,000 or so distinct CDR3 sequences listed, around 43% were seen once. V gave up 2 bases and J gave up 6 bases; unmatched junction bases: 9. The CDR3 has 15 amino acids. CDR1 SGHRS and CDR2 YFSETQ come from the germline V gene. This receptor was identified in a woman aged 55-70 years in good health. This chain uses TRBV5-1 with TRBJ1-2; 8 bases align to TRBD1. The material sequenced was blood. The CDR3 nucleotides are TGCGCCAGCAGCTTTTGGGACAGGTCTATCGATGGCTACACCTTC. The encoded protein is CASSFWDRSIDGYTF.